This T cell receptor (beta chain) was recovered during a study of beta chain features in type 1 diabetes (dated by TCRdb to 2017 to 2018). In terms of the full investigation: No differences in mean age, gender distribution, total cell number or subset yield were found between patients and healthy donors. A total of about 99,000,000 sorted cells were examined across all samples, and RNA yield correlated strongly with the number of cells per subset. In the study, TCRB repertoires of sorted circulating CD4+ T cell subsets from recently diagnosed type 1 diabetes patients were compared with those of matched healthy donors. Naive and central memory subsets were obtained from all 30 or so donors, but regulatory and stem cell-like memory subsets were isolated from only 8 patients and 8 healthy donors. Points the paper makes about the study in general: Shorter templates might have been favored by PCR, but patient and control samples were amplified and corrected together, so both groups would have been affected equally by any skew. Sequencing cDNA rather than genomic DNA could over-represent highly expressing activated cells, although activation and CD3 levels did not differ between groups. The naive, central memory and regulatory TCRB repertoires appeared to resemble one another more closely among patients than among healthy donors. At VDJ recombination sites, patients with type 1 diabetes made fewer insertions and deleted more nucleotides, a pattern implying thymic rearrangement abnormalities. Because the HLA sub-analyses included only small numbers of individuals, any influence of HLA type on TCRB rearrangement was left unresolved. A moderate but significant shortening of TCRB CDR3 length was observed in type 1 diabetes patients in all four CD4+ subsets.

A single peripheral blood draw of roughly 0.11 L on average was collected from each donor into heparinised tubes. Naive, central memory, regulatory and stem cell-like memory CD4+ T cells were sorted on a BD FACSAria II using a panel including CD45RO, CCR7, CD25, CD127, CD95 and CD27. Purity was above 98% for every sorted population. PBMCs were isolated right away by Lymphoprep density gradient centrifugation and were stained directly, without culture. So that batch effects would be minimized, each experiment stained and sorted samples in pairs, pairing one healthy donor with one patient. Cut back by 0 bases and 4 bases, the V and J ends lie 15 bases apart. The CDR3 goes from the cysteine to the phenylalanine over 17 residues. Just the 51-base CDR3 DNA is kept, in frame starting at base 1. The germline V gene provides CDR1 LGHNA and CDR2 YNFKEQ. All of the isolated RNA was reverse transcribed with the High Capacity cDNA Reverse Transcription Kit, so expressed TCRB transcripts were sequenced. Deep immunoSEQ sequencing was applied to naive, central memory and regulatory T cell samples, giving an average of around 4 million total reads per sample. After sorted cells were lysed in RLT buffer, RNA was extracted with DNase-treated RNeasy Micro or Mini kits, with the choice depending on cell number. To prevent cross-contamination, every cell subset was processed on its own, while patient and healthy donor samples were processed together. The immunoSEQ multiplex PCR was used to amplify TCRB sequences from cDNA, yielding 87-bp fragments that span the CDR3 region. Amplicons were sequenced on the Illumina HiSeq platform. The study's own analysis went as follows. Synthetic template baselines were used to correct PCR bias computationally, reads within Hamming distance 2 were collapsed, and singletons that could not be merged were discarded. By aligning reads against IMGT, V, D and J genes, CDR3 length, and insertions or deletions at six rearrangement sites were assigned. Within each subset, clonotype counts were normalized to the number of sorted cells before true diversity and Gini coefficients were calculated with the tcR R package. The overlap coefficient, calculated on TCRB nucleotide sequences, was used to quantify repertoire sharing. TCRdb retrieved this table from immuneACCESS and kept in-frame rearrangements only. Not all clones are present; in checked studies, unresolved V genes account for under half, and no reason is known for the remainder. The D gene and trimming were derived from the DNA, and the V and J assignments and clone size from that table. The sample contains hundreds of thousands of clones, around 15% of them found a single time. Under 8.5% of the sample lies in the top ten.

Note on this clone: Its antigen is still unknown. No much larger clonotype is one base removed from it; base qualities were not supplied.

Rearrangement joined TRBV4-2 to TRBJ2-2, with no D gene named confidently. Material for sequencing was central memory CD4+ T cells from blood. This receptor was identified in a man younger than 40 in good health. The sequence in DNA is TGTGCCAGCAGCCAAGATGGAGTATGGGATACCACCGGGGAGCTGTTTTTT. The encoded protein is CASSQDGVWDTTGELFF.